One and the same sample provided the 9 T cell receptor beta chains below, sequenced in a study of Ad26.COV2.S vaccination and SARS-CoV-2 variants. The repertoire was sequenced with immunoSEQ multiplex PCR; TCRdb's copy has only in-frame clones and lacks some. The sample shows hundreds of thousands of clones, roughly 90% of them seen only once. Treatment specified: roughly 19 received Ad26.COV2.S at low or high dose, single or two shots; roughly five received placebo; per-sample allocation not given. Samples came from day 63 after the first vaccine or placebo injection. The sequenced sample was peripheral blood, obtained in a trial of Ad26.COV2.S vaccine versus placebo. Receptor source: a person aged 18-65 years who received the Ad26.COV2.S COVID-19 vaccine or a placebo.

The rearrangement uses TRBV6-2 or TRBV6-3 and TRBJ2-1; TRBD2 aligns across 7 bases. CDR1 is MNHEY and CDR2 is SVGEGT in the germline V gene. The length of the CDR3 is 14 residues. V was clipped by 4 bases and J by 6 bases; unmatched bases: 6. The DNA for the CDR3 is TGTGCCAGCAGTTCTGAGGGAGGGGCCAATGAGCAGTTCTTC. It translates to CASSSEGGANEQFF.

CDR3 sequence reads: CASRGGSGDQPQHF. In nucleotides, the CDR3 is TGTGCCAGCAGGGGGGGCTCGGGGGATCAGCCCCAGCATTTT. This sequence joins TRBV2 and TRBJ1-5, with D maybe TRBD1 (6 bases). The V end lost 6 bases, the J end lost 5 bases, and 14 bases lay between the germline ends. The V gene's germline CDR1 is SNHLY and CDR2 FYNNEI. This CDR3 has 14 amino acids.

As concerns this clone: Other DNA sequences in this specimen translate into the identical CDR3. The chain couples TRBV19 to TRBJ2-7; 7 bases align to TRBD1. V lost 5 bases and J lost 1; bases outside the gene matches: 2. The germline gives CDR1 LNHDA, CDR2 SQIVND (reference sequence). The CDR3 has 13 amino acids. CDR3 coding DNA: TGTGCCAGTAGTCCGGGACAGTCCTACGAGCAGTACTTC. Its protein is CASSPGQSYEQYF.

The chain couples TRBV5-1 to TRBJ2-3, with 8 bases that match TRBD1. The germline gives CDR1 SGHRS, CDR2 YFSETQ. The V and J ends lost 0 bases and 6 bases, in that order; junction bases with no gene match: 6. This CDR3 is built from 15 residues. This chain's CDR3 is CASSLGQGSPDTQYF. DNA of the CDR3: TGCGCCAGCAGCTTGGGACAGGGGTCCCCGGATACGCAGTATTTT.

The chain has TRBV7-2 and TRBJ1-2; D remains ambiguous. V was trimmed by 5 bases and J by 4 bases, leaving 20 bases between them. Germline lookup yields CDR1 SGHTA and CDR2 FQGNSA. This CDR3 region has 16 residues. CDR3 protein: CASSQELGSHGYGYTF. DNA for the CDR3: TGTGCCAGCAGCCAAGAGTTGGGATCCCACGGCTATGGCTACACCTTC. Using reference TRBV7-2 and TRBJ1-2 for the parts outside the CDR3, the full variable domain is GAGVSQSPSNKVTEKGKDVELRCDPISGHTALYWYRQSLGQGLEFLIYFQGNSAPDKSGLPSDRFSAERTGGSVSTLTIQRTQQEDSAVYLCASSQELGSHGYGYTFGSGTRLTVV.

This chain links TRBV6-5 with TRBJ1-2; D gene unclear. V was clipped by 2 bases and J by 6 bases, with 13 bases between them. The CDR3 contains 14 residues. In germline, CDR1 is MNHEY, CDR2 SVGAGI. The CDR3 region has the DNA TGTGCCAGCAGTTACGAGGCAGGAAATAATGGCTACACCTTC. It codes for CASSYEAGNNGYTF.

This clone turned up a few times. The CDR3 loop is CASSYGTSGYEQYF. The CDR3 nucleotides read TGTGCCAGCAGTTACGGGACTAGCGGCTACGAGCAGTACTTC. V usage is TRBV6-2 or TRBV6-3 and J usage is TRBJ2-7, with 11 bases that match TRBD2. CDR3 size: 14 residues. The germline CDR1 and CDR2 sequences are MNHEY and SVGEGT. V shed 2 bases, J shed 3 bases, and the junction held 0 bases outside the gene matches.

The chain employs TRBV5-4 and TRBJ2-7, with 7 bases aligning to TRBD2. The CDR3 length is 14 residues. Per germline, CDR1 SGHNT and CDR2 YYREEE (reference sequence). After removal of 1 base from V and 2 bases from J, the junction contained 3 bases not matched to a gene. CDR3 in amino acids: CASSLMTSPYEQYF. The CDR3 region has the DNA TGTGCCAGCAGCTTGATGACTAGCCCCTACGAGCAGTACTTC.

The chain has TRBV2 and TRBJ2-7; TRBD2 agrees at 11 bases. Germline V gene data show CDR1 as SNHLY and CDR2 as FYNNEI. The ends lost 11 bases at V and 6 bases at J; junction bases unmatched: 9. CDR3 length: 13 residues. CDR3 DNA sequence: TGTGCCGGAACTAGACTAGCGGGGAGCGAGCAGTACTTC. Protein product: CAGTRLAGSEQYF.